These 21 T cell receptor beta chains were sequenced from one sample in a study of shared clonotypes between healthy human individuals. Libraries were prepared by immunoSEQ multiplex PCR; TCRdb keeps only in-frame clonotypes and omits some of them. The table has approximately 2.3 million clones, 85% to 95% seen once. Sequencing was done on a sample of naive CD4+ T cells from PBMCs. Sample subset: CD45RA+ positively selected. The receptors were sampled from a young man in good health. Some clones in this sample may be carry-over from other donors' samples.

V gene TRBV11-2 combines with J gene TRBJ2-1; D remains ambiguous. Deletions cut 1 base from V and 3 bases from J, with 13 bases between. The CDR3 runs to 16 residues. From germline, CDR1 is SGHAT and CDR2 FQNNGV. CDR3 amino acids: CASSLVRLVNYNEQFF. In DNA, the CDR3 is TGTGCCAGCAGCTTAGTGAGGTTGGTGAACTACAATGAGCAGTTCTTC.

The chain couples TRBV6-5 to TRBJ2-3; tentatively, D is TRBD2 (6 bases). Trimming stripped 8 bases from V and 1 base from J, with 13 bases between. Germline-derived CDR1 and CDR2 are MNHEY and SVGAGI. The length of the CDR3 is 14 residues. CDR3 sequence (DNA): TGTGCCAGCCGCCGGGACTTCCGCACAGATACGCAGTATTTT. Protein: CASRRDFRTDTQYF.

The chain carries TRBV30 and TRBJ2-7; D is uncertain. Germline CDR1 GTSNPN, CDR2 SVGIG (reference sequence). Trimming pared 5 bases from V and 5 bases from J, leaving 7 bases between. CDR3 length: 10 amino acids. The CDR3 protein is CAWGRHEQYF. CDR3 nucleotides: TGTGCCTGGGGACGCCACGAGCAGTACTTC.

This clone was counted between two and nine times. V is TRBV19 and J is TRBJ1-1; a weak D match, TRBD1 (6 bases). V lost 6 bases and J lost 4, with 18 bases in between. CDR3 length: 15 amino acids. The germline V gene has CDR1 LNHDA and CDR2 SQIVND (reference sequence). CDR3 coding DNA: TGTGCCAGTAGCCAAAAAACAGGGATTGTCACTGAAGCTTTCTTT. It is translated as CASSQKTGIVTEAFF.

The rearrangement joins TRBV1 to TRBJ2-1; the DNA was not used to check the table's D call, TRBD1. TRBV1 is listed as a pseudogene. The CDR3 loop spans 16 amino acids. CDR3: CTSSQVSDRSYNEQFF. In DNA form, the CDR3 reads TGCACCAGCAGCCAAGTATCGGACAGGTCATACAATGAGCAGTTCTTC.

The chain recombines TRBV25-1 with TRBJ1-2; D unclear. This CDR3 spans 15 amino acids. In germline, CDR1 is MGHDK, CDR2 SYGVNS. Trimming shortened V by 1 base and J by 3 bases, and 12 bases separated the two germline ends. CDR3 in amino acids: CASSESQALHYGYTF. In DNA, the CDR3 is TGTGCCAGCAGTGAATCTCAGGCGCTCCACTATGGCTACACCTTC.

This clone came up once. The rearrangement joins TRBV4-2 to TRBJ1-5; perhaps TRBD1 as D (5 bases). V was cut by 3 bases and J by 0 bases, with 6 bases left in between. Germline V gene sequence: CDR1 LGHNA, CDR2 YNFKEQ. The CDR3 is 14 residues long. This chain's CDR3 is CASSQGLSNQPQHF. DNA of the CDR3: TGTGCCAGCAGCCAGGGACTTAGCAATCAGCCCCAGCATTTT.

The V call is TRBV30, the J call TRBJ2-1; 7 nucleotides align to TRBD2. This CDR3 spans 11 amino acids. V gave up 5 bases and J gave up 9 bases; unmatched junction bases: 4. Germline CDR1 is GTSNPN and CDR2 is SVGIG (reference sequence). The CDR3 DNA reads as TGTGCCTGGCGGGAGGACACTGAGCAGTTCTTC. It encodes CAWREDTEQFF.

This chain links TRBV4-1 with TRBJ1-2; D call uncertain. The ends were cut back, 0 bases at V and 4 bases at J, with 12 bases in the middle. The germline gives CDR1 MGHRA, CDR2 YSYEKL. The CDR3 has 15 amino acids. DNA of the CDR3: TGCGCCAGCAGCCAAGATATCAGGTTCCGCTATGGCTACACCTTC. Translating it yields CASSQDIRFRYGYTF.

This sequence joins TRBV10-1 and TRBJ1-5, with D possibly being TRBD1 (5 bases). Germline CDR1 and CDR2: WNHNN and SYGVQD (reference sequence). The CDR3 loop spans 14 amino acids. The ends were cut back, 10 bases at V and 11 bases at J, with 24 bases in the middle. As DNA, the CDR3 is TGCGCCAACAGACCTCCGGGACTCCATAAGGCCCAGCATTTT. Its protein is CANRPPGLHKAQHF.

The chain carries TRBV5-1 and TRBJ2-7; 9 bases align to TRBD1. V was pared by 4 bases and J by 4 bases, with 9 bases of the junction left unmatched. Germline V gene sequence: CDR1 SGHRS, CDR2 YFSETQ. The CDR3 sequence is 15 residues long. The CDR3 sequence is CASSQGQGSGYEQYF. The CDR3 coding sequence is TGCGCCAGCAGCCAAGGACAGGGGTCAGGATACGAGCAGTACTTC. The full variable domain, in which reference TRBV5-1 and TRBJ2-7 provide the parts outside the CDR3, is KAGVTQTPRYLIKTRGQQVTLSCSPISGHRSVSWYQQTPGQGLQFLFEYFSETQRNKGNFPGRFSGRQFSNSRSEMNVSTLELGDSALYLCASSQGQGSGYEQYFGPGTRLTVT.

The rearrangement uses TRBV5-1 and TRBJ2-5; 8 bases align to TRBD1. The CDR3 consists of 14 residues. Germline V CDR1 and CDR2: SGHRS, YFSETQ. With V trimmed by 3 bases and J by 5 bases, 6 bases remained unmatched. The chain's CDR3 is CASSSPRGPETQYF. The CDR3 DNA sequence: TGCGCCAGCAGCTCACCCAGGGGGCCCGAGACCCAGTACTTC.

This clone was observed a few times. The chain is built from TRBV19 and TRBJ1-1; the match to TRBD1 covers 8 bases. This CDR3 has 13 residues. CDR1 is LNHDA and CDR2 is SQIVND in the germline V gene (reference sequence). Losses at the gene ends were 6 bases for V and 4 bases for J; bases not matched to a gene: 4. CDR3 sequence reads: CASRKTGVTEAFF. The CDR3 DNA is TGTGCCAGTAGGAAGACAGGGGTCACTGAAGCTTTCTTT.

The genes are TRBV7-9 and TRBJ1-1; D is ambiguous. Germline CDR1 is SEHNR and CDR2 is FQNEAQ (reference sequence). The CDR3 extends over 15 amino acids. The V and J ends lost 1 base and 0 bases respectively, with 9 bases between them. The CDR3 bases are TGTGCCAGCAGCTTAGGCGGCCAGATGAACACTGAAGCTTTCTTT. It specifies CASSLGGQMNTEAFF. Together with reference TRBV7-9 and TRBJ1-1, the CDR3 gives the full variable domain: DTGVSQNPRHKITKRGQNVTFRCDPISEHNRLYWYRQTLGQGPEFLTYFQNEAQLEKSRLLSDRFSAERPKGSFSTLEIQRTEQGDSAMYLCASSLGGQMNTEAFFGQGTRLTVV.

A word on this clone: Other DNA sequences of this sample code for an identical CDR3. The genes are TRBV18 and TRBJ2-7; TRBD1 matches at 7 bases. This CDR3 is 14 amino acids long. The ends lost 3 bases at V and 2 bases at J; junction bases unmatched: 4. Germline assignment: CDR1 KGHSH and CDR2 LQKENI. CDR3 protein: CASSPRQGTYEQYF. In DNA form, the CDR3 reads TGTGCCAGCTCACCCCGACAGGGTACCTACGAGCAGTACTTC.

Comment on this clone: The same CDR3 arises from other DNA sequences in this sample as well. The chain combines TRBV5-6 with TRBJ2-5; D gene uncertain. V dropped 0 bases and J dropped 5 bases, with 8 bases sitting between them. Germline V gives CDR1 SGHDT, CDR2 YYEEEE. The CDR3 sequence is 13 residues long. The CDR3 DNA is TGTGCCAGCAGCTTGGGGCCCCGGGAGACCCAGTACTTC. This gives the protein CASSLGPRETQYF.

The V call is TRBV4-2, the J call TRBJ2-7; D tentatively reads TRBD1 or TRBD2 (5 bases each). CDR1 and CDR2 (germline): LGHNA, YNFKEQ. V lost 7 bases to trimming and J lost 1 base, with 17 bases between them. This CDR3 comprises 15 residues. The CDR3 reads CASTRSGSGSYEQYF. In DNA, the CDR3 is TGTGCCAGCACCCGGTCGGGGTCAGGGTCCTACGAGCAGTACTTC.

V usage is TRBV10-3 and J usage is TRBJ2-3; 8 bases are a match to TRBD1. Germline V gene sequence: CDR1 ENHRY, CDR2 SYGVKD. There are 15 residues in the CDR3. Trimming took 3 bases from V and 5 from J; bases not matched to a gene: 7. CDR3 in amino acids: CAISEPRGREDTQYF. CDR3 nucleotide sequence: TGTGCCATCAGTGAACCCAGGGGGCGTGAAGATACGCAGTATTTT.

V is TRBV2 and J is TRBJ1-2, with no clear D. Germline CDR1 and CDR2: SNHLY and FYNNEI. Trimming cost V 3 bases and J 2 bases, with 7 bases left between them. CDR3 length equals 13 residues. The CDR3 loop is CASSDGENYGYTF. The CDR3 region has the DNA TGTGCCAGCAGTGACGGGGAAAACTATGGCTACACCTTC.

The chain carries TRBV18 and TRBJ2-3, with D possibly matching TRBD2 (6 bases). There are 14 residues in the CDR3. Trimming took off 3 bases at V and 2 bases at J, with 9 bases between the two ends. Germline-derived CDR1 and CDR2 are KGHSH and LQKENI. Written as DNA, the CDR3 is TGTGCCAGCTCACCGGGGACTCTCACAGATACGCAGTATTTT. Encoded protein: CASSPGTLTDTQYF.

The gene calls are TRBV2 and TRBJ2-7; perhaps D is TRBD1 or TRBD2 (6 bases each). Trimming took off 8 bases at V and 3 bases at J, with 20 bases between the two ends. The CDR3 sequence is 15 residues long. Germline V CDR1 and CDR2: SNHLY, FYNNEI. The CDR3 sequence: CASRTGANTLYEQYF. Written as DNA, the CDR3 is TGTGCCAGCCGGACGGGGGCAAACACTCTCTACGAGCAGTACTTC.